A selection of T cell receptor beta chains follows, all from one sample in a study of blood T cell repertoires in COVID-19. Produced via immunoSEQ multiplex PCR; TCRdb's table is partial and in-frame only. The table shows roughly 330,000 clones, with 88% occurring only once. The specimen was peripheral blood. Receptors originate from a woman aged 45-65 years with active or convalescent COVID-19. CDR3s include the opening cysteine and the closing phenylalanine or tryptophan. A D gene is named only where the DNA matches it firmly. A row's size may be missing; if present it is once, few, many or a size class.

CDR3 protein: CASSPGTSAYEQYF
CDR3 DNA: TGTGCCAGCTCACCTGGGACTAGCGCCTACGAGCAGTACTTC
clone size: NA
D gene: TRBD2
J gene: TRBJ2-7
V gene: TRBV18

CDR3 protein: CASSLSSGRAEAFF
CDR3 DNA: TGTGCCAGCAGTTTATCGTCAGGCAGGGCTGAAGCTTTCTTT
clone size: once
D gene: NA
J gene: TRBJ1-1
V gene: TRBV27

CDR3 protein: CASSLQGETRDTQYF
CDR3 DNA: TGCGCCAGCAGCTTGCAGGGGGAAACCCGAGATACGCAGTATTTT
clone size: NA
D gene: TRBD1
J gene: TRBJ2-3
V gene: TRBV5-1

CDR3 protein: CASSPQREYEQYF
CDR3 DNA: TGTGCCAGCAGTCCTCAGCGGGAATACGAGCAGTACTTC
clone size: NA
D gene: TRBD2
J gene: TRBJ2-7
V gene: TRBV4-2

CDR3 protein: CASSLRGQGHGELFF
CDR3 DNA: TGTGCCAGCAGCTTAAGAGGTCAGGGGCACGGGGAGCTGTTTTTT
clone size: NA
D gene: NA
J gene: TRBJ2-2
V gene: TRBV7-3

CDR3 protein: CASSLNTGELFF
CDR3 DNA: TGTGCCAGCAGTTTAAACACCGGGGAGCTGTTTTTT
clone size: NA
D gene: NA
J gene: TRBJ2-2
V gene: TRBV5-4

CDR3 protein: CAISPGQGDNQPQHF
CDR3 DNA: TGTGCCATCAGTCCGGGACAGGGAGACAATCAGCCCCAGCATTTT
clone size: NA
D gene: TRBD1
J gene: TRBJ1-5
V gene: TRBV10-3

CDR3 protein: CASSYRPGGVTSSPYEQYF
CDR3 DNA: TGTGCCAGCAGTTACCGTCCTGGCGGGGTGACTTCCTCCCCCTACGAGCAGTACTTC
clone size: NA
D gene: NA
J gene: TRBJ2-7
V gene: TRBV6-2/TRBV6-3

CDR3 protein: CACPQPGSSYEQYF
CDR3 DNA: TGTGCCTGCCCTCAACCGGGGAGCTCCTACGAGCAGTACTTC
clone size: NA
D gene: NA
J gene: TRBJ2-7
V gene: TRBV30

CDR3 protein: CASSLAYSNQPQHF
CDR3 DNA: TGTGCCAGCAGCTTAGCGTATAGCAATCAGCCCCAGCATTTT
clone size: NA
D gene: NA
J gene: TRBJ1-5
V gene: TRBV7-2

CDR3 protein: CASSLPGDNQPQHF
CDR3 DNA: TGTGCCAGCAGTTTACCCGGGGACAATCAGCCCCAGCATTTT
clone size: NA
D gene: NA
J gene: TRBJ1-5
V gene: TRBV28

CDR3 protein: CASSIAGATGYTF
CDR3 DNA: TGTGCCAGTAGTATCGCTGGGGCCACTGGCTACACCTTC
clone size: NA
D gene: NA
J gene: TRBJ1-2
V gene: TRBV19

CDR3 protein: CATSAGVGGEQYF
CDR3 DNA: TGTGCCACCAGTGCAGGGGTGGGCGGCGAGCAGTACTTC
clone size: NA
D gene: NA
J gene: TRBJ2-7
V gene: TRBV24-1